One and the same sample provided the 13 T cell receptor beta chains below, sequenced in a study of identical twins. From the 5' RACE reads, TCRdb called clonotypes with MiXCR, one entry per CDR3 protein. Among nearly 250,000 distinct CDR3 sequences listed, about 7% were seen once. This sample also appeared in a second study, on yellow fever vaccine responses in identical twins.

The material sequenced was memory (CD45RO+) T cells sorted from blood. The source of these receptors is a woman between 18 and 29 years old in good health.

This clonotype was seen only a few times. The gene calls are TRBV7-9 and TRBJ1-1; D possibly corresponds to TRBD1 (5 bases). The V gene lost 3 bases and the J gene lost 5 bases, with 7 bases spanning the gap. This CDR3 has 12 amino acids. Germline V gene lookup returns CDR1 SEHNR and CDR2 FQNEAQ (reference sequence). The CDR3 DNA follows: TGTGCCAGCAGCTTTCAGGGAACTGAAGCTTTCTTT. The encoded protein is CASSFQGTEAFF. The variable domain in full, with the rest retrieved from reference TRBV7-9 and TRBJ1-1, is DTGVSQNPRHKITKRGQNVTFRCDPISEHNRLYWYRQTLGQGPEFLTYFQNEAQLEKSRLLSDRFSAERPKGSFSTLEIQRTEQGDSAMYLCASSFQGTEAFFGQGTRLTVV.

This clonotype was detected many times. The genes are TRBV7-2 and TRBJ1-5; the D is unclear. Per the germline V gene, CDR1 is SGHTA and CDR2 is FQGNSA. The germline V and J ends were trimmed by 6 bases and 6 bases, with 12 bases remaining between them. This CDR3 contains 13 residues. The CDR3 is CASSGTYGQPQHF. CDR3 nucleotide sequence: TGTGCCAGCAGTGGAACGTACGGTCAGCCCCAGCATTTT.

This clonotype has more than one count but fewer than ten. The V and J genes are TRBV4-1 and TRBJ2-3; 13 bases line up with TRBD2. The CDR3 length is 15 residues. Germline lookup yields CDR1 MGHRA and CDR2 YSYEKL. Trimming removed 4 bases from V and 7 bases from J; junction bases left unmatched: 5. The CDR3 coding sequence is TGCGCCAGCAGCCCTGGACTAGCGGGAGTTTATACGCAGTATTTT. It yields the protein CASSPGLAGVYTQYF.

This clonotype was counted a few times. J is TRBJ2-5 and V is TRBV29-1, with 10 bases aligning to TRBD1. This CDR3 is built from 14 residues. V dropped 7 bases and J dropped 5; count of bases not matched to a gene: 10. CDR1 and CDR2 from the germline V gene are SQVTM and ANQGSEA. CDR3 sequence reads: CSAPGQGVGETQYF. The CDR3 DNA follows: TGCAGCGCCCCCGGACAGGGGGTCGGCGAGACCCAGTACTTC.

This clonotype was recorded many times. The rearrangement links TRBV24-1 to TRBJ2-2, with D hard to call. Germline V CDR1 and CDR2: KGHDR, SFDVKD. The CDR3 loop spans 15 amino acids. V was clipped by 3 bases and J by 3 bases, with 10 bases between them. In DNA, the CDR3 is TGTGCCACCAGTGATACCCGATGGGACACCGGGGAGCTGTTTTTT. Protein product: CATSDTRWDTGELFF.

This clonotype was counted ten times or more. V is TRBV20-1 and J is TRBJ2-6; D is possibly TRBD1 (5 bases). The germline V and J ends were trimmed by 3 bases and 1 base, with 10 bases remaining between them. This CDR3 comprises 15 residues. CDR1 and CDR2 from the germline V gene are DFQATT and SNEGSKA (reference sequence). CDR3 in amino acids: CSARDKKSGANVLTF. CDR3 bases: TGCAGTGCTAGGGACAAAAAATCTGGGGCCAACGTCCTGACTTTC.

This clonotype was recorded at least ten times. The chain combines TRBV10-3 with TRBJ1-1; TRBD1 might be the D (6 bases). Trimming shortened V by 6 bases and J by 1 base, and 12 bases separated the two germline ends. This CDR3 is 14 amino acids long. The germline CDR1 and CDR2 sequences are ENHRY and SYGVKD. The CDR3 spells CAIRTGQGNTEAFF. The CDR3, as DNA: TGTGCCATCAGGACGGGACAAGGGAACACTGAAGCTTTCTTT.

CDR3 protein: CATSRGGSGGVQETQYF. CDR3 nucleotides: TGTGCCACCAGCAGAGGGGGTTCGGGAGGGGTACAAGAGACCCAGTACTTC. The chain joins TRBV15 to TRBJ2-5; the match to TRBD2 covers 8 bases. The CDR3 is 17 residues long. Germline lookup yields CDR1 LNHNV and CDR2 YYDKDF (reference sequence). Trimming took 1 base from V and 2 from J; bases not matched to a gene: 9.

This clonotype was recorded at least ten times. This chain joins TRBV27 and TRBJ2-2; D is tentatively TRBD1 or TRBD2 (7 bases each). Between the trimmed V and J ends, which lost 4 bases and 0 bases, there was a span of 12 bases. The V gene's germline CDR1 is MNHEY and CDR2 SMNVEV (reference sequence). CDR3 length: 16 amino acids. The CDR3 region is CASSSSGTANTGELFF. DNA of the CDR3: TGTGCCAGCAGTTCAAGCGGGACAGCGAACACCGGGGAGCTGTTTTTT.

This clonotype was observed at least ten times. The rearrangement uses TRBV5-1 and TRBJ2-5; D might be TRBD2 (5 bases). CDR3 size: 14 residues. Trimming took 2 bases from V and 5 from J, leaving 13 bases between them. The germline V gene encodes CDR1 SGHRS and CDR2 YFSETQ. The CDR3 region is CASSFLSGGETQYF. CDR3 DNA sequence: TGCGCCAGCAGCTTTCTGTCTGGCGGGGAGACCCAGTACTTC.

This clonotype came up many times. This rearrangement joins TRBV6-5 to TRBJ2-1; D is possibly TRBD1 (6 bases). Germline V gene lookup returns CDR1 MNHEY and CDR2 SVGAGI. V dropped 4 bases and J dropped 5 bases, with 12 bases sitting between them. The CDR3 covers 14 residues. The CDR3 protein is CASSSLGTNNEQFF. CDR3 DNA sequence: TGTGCCAGCAGTTCTCTCGGGACAAACAATGAGCAGTTCTTC.

This rearrangement joins TRBV28 to TRBJ2-4; D not resolved. Germline lookup yields CDR1 MDHEN and CDR2 SYDVKM. The V end lost 3 bases, the J end lost 12 bases, and 18 bases lay between the germline ends. The CDR3 has 14 residues. CDR3 nucleotides: TGTGCCAGCAGTTTTGATGGAACTTCTGGCCATCAGTACTTC. This sequence encodes CASSFDGTSGHQYF.

The chain employs TRBV7-2 and TRBJ2-4; TRBD2 is a possible D gene (5 bases). The V gene's germline CDR1 is SGHTA and CDR2 FQGNSA. There are 16 residues in the CDR3. Trimming removed 1 base from V and 0 bases from J, with 10 bases in between. Here the CDR3 reads CASSLEAGLAKNIQYF. The CDR3 bases are TGTGCCAGCAGCTTAGAGGCGGGCCTAGCCAAAAACATTCAGTACTTC.